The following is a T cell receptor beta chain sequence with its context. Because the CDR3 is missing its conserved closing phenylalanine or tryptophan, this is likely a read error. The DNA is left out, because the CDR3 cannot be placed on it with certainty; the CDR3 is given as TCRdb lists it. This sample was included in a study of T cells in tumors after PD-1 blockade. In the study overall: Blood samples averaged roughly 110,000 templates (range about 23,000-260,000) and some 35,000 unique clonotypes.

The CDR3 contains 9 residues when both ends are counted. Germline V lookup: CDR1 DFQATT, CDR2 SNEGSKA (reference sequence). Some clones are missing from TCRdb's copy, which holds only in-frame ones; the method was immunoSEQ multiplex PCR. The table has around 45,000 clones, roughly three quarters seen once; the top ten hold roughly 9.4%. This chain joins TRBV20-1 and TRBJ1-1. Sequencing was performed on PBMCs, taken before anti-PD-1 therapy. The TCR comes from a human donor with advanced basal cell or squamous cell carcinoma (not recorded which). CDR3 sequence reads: CSARGDPAI.